These 11 T cell receptor beta chains came from one sample sequenced in a study of CD8+CD57+ T cells in acquired aplastic anemia. TCR beta VDJ and CDR3 were profiled, and genomic DNA was the template. Each CDR3 protein gets one entry after TCRdb re-called the reads with MiXCR. The profile shows approximately 220,000 distinct CDR3 sequences, roughly 53% of them singletons. Patients who underwent sequencing had shown CD8+CD57+ cell expansion by flow cytometry. Sequenced: sorted CD4+, CD8+, or CD8+CD57+ T cells (not recorded which) from PBMCs. Receptors were obtained from a human donor with aplastic anemia.

This clonotype was seen a handful of times. The rearrangement joins TRBV5-1 to TRBJ2-3; D ambiguous. Germline V CDR1 and CDR2: SGHRS, YFSETQ. Trimming pared 4 bases from V and 3 bases from J, leaving 15 bases between. The CDR3 runs to 15 residues. The CDR3 spells CASSRTPLETDTQYF. CDR3 in DNA: TGCGCCAGCAGCCGAACACCCCTCGAGACAGATACGCAGTATTTT.

V and J are TRBV6-4 and TRBJ1-6; 9 nucleotides agree with TRBD1. Germline trimming cut 3 bases from V and 7 bases from J; bases unmatched to any gene: 7. Germline CDR1 is MRHNA and CDR2 is SNTAGT. This CDR3 spans 16 amino acids. The CDR3 protein is CASSETGGRGNSPLHF. DNA of the CDR3: TGTGCCAGCAGTGAAACAGGGGGCCGGGGGAATTCACCCCTCCACTTT.

This clonotype was seen ten or more times. The J gene is TRBJ1-3, the V gene TRBV19; possibly TRBD1 for D (6 bases). The length of the CDR3 is 17 residues. V lost 6 bases and J 1 base, leaving 19 bases between the germline ends. Germline V gene sequence: CDR1 LNHDA, CDR2 SQIVND (reference sequence). The DNA for the CDR3 is TGTGCCAGTAGCAACTACAGGGCGACGGGTTCTGGAAACACCATATATTTT. Translating it yields CASSNYRATGSGNTIYF. Drawing the rest from reference TRBV19 and TRBJ1-3, the complete variable domain is DGGITQSPKYLFRKEGQNVTLSCEQNLNHDAMYWYRQDPGQGLRLIYYSQIVNDFQKGDIAEGYSVSREKKESFPLTVTSAQKNPTAFYLCASSNYRATGSGNTIYFGEGSWLTVV.

This clonotype was detected only once. The chain combines TRBV7-2 with TRBJ1-6, with a weak D call TRBD1 (5 bases). The ends were cut back, 1 base at V and 7 bases at J, with 8 bases in the middle. Per germline, CDR1 SGHTA and CDR2 FQGNSA. This CDR3 contains 14 residues. This CDR3 is CASSLGRTNSPLHF. The CDR3 DNA is TGTGCCAGCAGCTTAGGACGGACAAATTCACCCCTCCACTTT.

This clonotype was seen a few times. The gene calls are TRBV7-9 and TRBJ2-1; 12 bases are shared with TRBD2. V was pared by 4 bases and J by 7 bases, with 5 bases of the junction left unmatched. This CDR3 has 15 residues. CDR1 and CDR2 (germline): SEHNR, FQNEAQ (reference sequence). The CDR3: CASSSTSGRWNEQFF. The DNA of the CDR3 is TGTGCCAGCAGCTCGACTAGCGGGAGATGGAATGAGCAGTTCTTC.

This clonotype was seen a handful of times. A much larger clone is a single base away; this may be a read error. The J gene is TRBJ1-1, the V gene TRBV19; 10 bases match TRBD1. Germline V gene data show CDR1 as LNHDA and CDR2 as SQIVND (reference sequence). This CDR3 has 15 residues. Losses at the gene ends were 4 bases for V and 7 bases for J; bases not matched to a gene: 9. CDR3 sequence reads: CASSSDRGRDNEAFF. DNA of the CDR3: TGTGCCAGTAGTAGTGACAGGGGGCGAGATAATGAAGCTTTCTTT.

The genes are TRBV5-1 and TRBJ1-2; D not certain. V gave up 1 base and J gave up 0 bases, with 10 bases separating them. In germline, CDR1 is SGHRS, CDR2 YFSETQ. This CDR3 comprises 15 residues. The CDR3 sequence is CASSLLQPPNYGYTF. CDR3 nucleotides: TGCGCCAGCAGCTTGCTCCAGCCCCCTAACTATGGCTACACCTTC. Looking up the rest from reference TRBV5-1 and TRBJ1-2 gives the full variable domain: KAGVTQTPRYLIKTRGQQVTLSCSPISGHRSVSWYQQTPGQGLQFLFEYFSETQRNKGNFPGRFSGRQFSNSRSEMNVSTLELGDSALYLCASSLLQPPNYGYTFGSGTRLTVV.

The chain couples TRBV24-1 to TRBJ2-7, with a tentative D call TRBD2 (6 bases). The CDR3 consists of 14 residues. Germline CDR1 reads KGHDR; CDR2 reads SFDVKD. Deletions cut 4 bases from V and 2 bases from J, with 11 bases between. This CDR3 reads CATSDPGGTYEQYF. As DNA, the CDR3 is TGTGCCACCAGTGACCCCGGCGGGACCTACGAGCAGTACTTC.

J is TRBJ2-3 and V is TRBV10-3; D is perhaps TRBD1 or TRBD2 (5 bases each). Per germline, CDR1 ENHRY and CDR2 SYGVKD. This CDR3 region has 14 residues. V dropped 9 bases and J dropped 8 bases, with 21 bases sitting between them. This CDR3 is CAITTGAGKGTQYF. The DNA for the CDR3 is TGTGCCATTACGACCGGGGCCGGGAAAGGTACGCAGTATTTT.

The chain employs TRBV25-1 and TRBJ2-1; TRBD1 agrees at 9 bases. Per germline, CDR1 MGHDK and CDR2 SYGVNS. This CDR3 has 15 residues. Germline trimming cut 11 bases from V and 4 bases from J; bases unmatched to any gene: 12. The CDR3 DNA follows: TGTGCCTGGAGTGGGGACAGGGTCTTTTACAATGAGCAGTTCTTC. Its translation is CAWSGDRVFYNEQFF.

The chain links TRBV7-8 to TRBJ1-1, with a tentative D call TRBD1 (5 bases). The length of the CDR3 is 13 residues. Trimming stripped 0 bases from V and 8 bases from J, with 10 bases between. Germline-derived CDR1 and CDR2 are SGHVS and FQNEAQ. In DNA, the CDR3 is TGTGCCAGCAGCTTAGCCCAGGGAACCGAAGCTTTCTTT. It yields the protein CASSLAQGTEAFF.